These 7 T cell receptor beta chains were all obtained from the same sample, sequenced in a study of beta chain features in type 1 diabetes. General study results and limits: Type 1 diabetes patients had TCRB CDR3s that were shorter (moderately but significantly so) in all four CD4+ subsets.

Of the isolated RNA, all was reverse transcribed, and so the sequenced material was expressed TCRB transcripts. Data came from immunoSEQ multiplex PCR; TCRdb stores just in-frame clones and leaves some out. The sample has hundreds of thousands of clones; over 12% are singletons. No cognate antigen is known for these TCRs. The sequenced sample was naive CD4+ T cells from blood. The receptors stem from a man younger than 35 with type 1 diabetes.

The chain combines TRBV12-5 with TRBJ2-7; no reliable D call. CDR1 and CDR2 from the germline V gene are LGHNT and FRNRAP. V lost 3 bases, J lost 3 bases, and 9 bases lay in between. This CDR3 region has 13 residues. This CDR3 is CASGFGPYYEQYF. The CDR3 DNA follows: TGTGCTAGTGGTTTTGGGCCTTACTACGAGCAGTACTTC.

The CDR3 coding sequence is TGTGCCAGCAGTTTTGGCGCCTCCTGGGACAGTCGGGGCGGGGAGCTGTTTTTT. Protein sequence: CASSFGASWDSRGGELFF. V and J are TRBV28 and TRBJ2-2; 7 nucleotides agree with TRBD1. This CDR3 contains 18 residues. From germline, CDR1 is MDHEN and CDR2 SYDVKM. J gave up 7 bases and V 3 bases, and 17 bases lay outside the gene matches.

This CDR3 is CASSPPGTWLAGKTKYNEQFF. The CDR3, as DNA: TGCGCCAGCAGCCCCCCAGGTACTTGGCTAGCGGGCAAAACCAAATACAATGAGCAGTTCTTC. J is TRBJ2-1 and V is TRBV5-1, with TRBD2 matching 8 bases. Looked up from germline, CDR1 is SGHRS and CDR2 is YFSETQ. This CDR3 contains 21 residues. J lost 4 bases, V lost 4 bases, and 25 bases had no gene match.

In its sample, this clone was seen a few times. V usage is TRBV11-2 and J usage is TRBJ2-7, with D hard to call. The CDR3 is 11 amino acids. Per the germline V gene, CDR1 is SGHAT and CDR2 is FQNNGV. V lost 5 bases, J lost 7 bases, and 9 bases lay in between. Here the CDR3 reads CASSPAAEQYF. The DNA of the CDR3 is TGTGCCAGCAGCCCCGCCGCGGAGCAGTACTTC.

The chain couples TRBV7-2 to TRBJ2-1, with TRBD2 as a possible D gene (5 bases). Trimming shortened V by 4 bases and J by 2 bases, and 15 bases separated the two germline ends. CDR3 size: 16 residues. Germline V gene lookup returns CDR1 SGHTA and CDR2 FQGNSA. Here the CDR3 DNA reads TGTGCCAGCAGCTCACACGGGGAAGCAACCTACAATGAGCAGTTCTTC. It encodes CASSSHGEATYNEQFF.

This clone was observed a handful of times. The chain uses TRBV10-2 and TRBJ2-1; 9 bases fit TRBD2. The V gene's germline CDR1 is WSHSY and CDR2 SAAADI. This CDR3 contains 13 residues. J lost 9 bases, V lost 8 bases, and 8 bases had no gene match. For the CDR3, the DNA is TGCGCCAGCGGCGGGACTAGCATGGGTGAGCAGTTCTTC. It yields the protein CASGGTSMGEQFF.

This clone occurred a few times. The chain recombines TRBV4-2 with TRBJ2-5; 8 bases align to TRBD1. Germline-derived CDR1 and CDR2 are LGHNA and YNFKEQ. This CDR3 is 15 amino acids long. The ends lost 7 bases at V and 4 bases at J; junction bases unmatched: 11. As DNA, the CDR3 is TGTGCCAGCACCTTTACAGGGGGTACGCGAGAGACCCAGTACTTC. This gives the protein CASTFTGGTRETQYF.